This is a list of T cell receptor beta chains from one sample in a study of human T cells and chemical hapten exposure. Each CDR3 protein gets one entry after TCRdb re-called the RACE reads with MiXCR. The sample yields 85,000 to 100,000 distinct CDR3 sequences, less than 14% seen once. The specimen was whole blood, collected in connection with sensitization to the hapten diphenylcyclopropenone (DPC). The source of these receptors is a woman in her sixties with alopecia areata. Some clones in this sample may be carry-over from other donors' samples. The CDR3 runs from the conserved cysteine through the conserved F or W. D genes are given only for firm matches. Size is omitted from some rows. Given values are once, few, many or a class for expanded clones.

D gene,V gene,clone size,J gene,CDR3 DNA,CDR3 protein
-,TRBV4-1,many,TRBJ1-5,TGCGCCAGCAGCAGCGACAATTATCAGCCCCAGCATTTT,CASSSDNYQPQHF
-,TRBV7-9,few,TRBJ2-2,TGTGCCAGCAGCACGAAATGGGGACAACTTTCCCTGAACACCGGGGAGCTGTTTTTT,CASSTKWGQLSLNTGELFF
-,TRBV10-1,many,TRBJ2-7,TGCGCCAGCCACCCTGGGCATGGGGCCTACGAGCAGTACTTC,CASHPGHGAYEQYF
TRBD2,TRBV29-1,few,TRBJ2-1,TGCAGCGTTGGGACTAGCGGGCCCTACAATGAGCAGTTCTTC,CSVGTSGPYNEQFF
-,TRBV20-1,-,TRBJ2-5,TGCAGTGCTAGAGATAGGCGGGACACCCAAGAGACCCAGTACTTC,CSARDRRDTQETQYF
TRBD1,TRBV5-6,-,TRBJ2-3,TGTGCCAGCAGCAAACAGGGGGCCACAGATACGCAGTATTTT,CASSKQGATDTQYF
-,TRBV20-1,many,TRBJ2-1,TGCAGTGCGGCTCCCGGAGGGGTATCCTACAATGAGCAGTTCTTC,CSAAPGGVSYNEQFF
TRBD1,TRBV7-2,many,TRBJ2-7,TGTGCCAGCAGCTTAGATCCCAGGGGGTTCGGCGAGCAGTACTTC,CASSLDPRGFGEQYF
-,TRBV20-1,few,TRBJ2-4,TGCAGTGCTGGAGGAGGAGGGGGTCGAGCCAAAAACATTCAGTACTTC,CSAGGGGGRAKNIQYF
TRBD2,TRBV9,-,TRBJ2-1,TGTGCCAGCAGCGTAGCTCTACGGGGGGGCCACAATGAGCAGTTCTTC,CASSVALRGGHNEQFF
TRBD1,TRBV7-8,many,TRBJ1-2,TGTGCCAGCAGCCTCAGGACAGGGGGCTATGGCTACACCTTC,CASSLRTGGYGYTF
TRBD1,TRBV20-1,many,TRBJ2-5,TGCAGTGCATTCCGCATGACAGGGGCCAAAGAGACCCAGTACTTC,CSAFRMTGAKETQYF
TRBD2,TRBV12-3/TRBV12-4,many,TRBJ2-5,TGTGCCAGCAGACCCGGGGGGGGAGAGACCCAGTACTTC,CASRPGGGETQYF
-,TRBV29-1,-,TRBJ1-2,TGCAGCGGATGGGGTGAGAATGGCTACACCTTC,CSGWGENGYTF
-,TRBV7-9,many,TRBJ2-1,TGTGCCAGCAGCCCAGCGGAGGGCGGGTCCAATGAGCAGTTCTTC,CASSPAEGGSNEQFF
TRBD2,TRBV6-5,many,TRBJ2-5,TGTGCCAGCAGTTACTCACCGGGACTAGCGGAACAAGAGACCCAGTACTTC,CASSYSPGLAEQETQYF
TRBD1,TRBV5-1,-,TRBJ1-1,TGCGCCAGCAGCTTCAACCCGACAGGGCGGCCTGAAGCTTTCTTT,CASSFNPTGRPEAFF
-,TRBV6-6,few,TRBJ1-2,TGTGCCAGCAGTTCATCCCACCGCGAGGGCGCCTATGGCTACACCTTC,CASSSSHREGAYGYTF
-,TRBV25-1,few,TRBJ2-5,TGTGCCAGCAGCAATAGGGGGGCAGAGACCCAGTACTTC,CASSNRGAETQYF
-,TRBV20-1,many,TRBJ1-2,TGCAGTGCTAGCACCCCCGGGGTGCCAGATGGCTACACCTTC,CSASTPGVPDGYTF
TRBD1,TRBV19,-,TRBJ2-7,TGTGCCAGTAGTATTACCCCAGACAGGGTCGAGCAGTACTTC,CASSITPDRVEQYF
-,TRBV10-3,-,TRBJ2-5,TGTGCCATCAGTGATCGTCCTTTTGGAGAGACCCAGTACTTC,CAISDRPFGETQYF
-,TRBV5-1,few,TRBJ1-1,TGCGCCAGCAGCTTACAGGGACTCGGCACTGAAGCTTTCTTT,CASSLQGLGTEAFF
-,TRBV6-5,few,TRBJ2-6,TGTGCCAGCAGGCGCACGTATGGTTCTGGGGCCAACGTCCTGACTTTC,CASRRTYGSGANVLTF
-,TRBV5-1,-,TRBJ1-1,TGCGCCAGCAGCTTGGAGTTAAGGAACACTGAAGCTTTCTTT,CASSLELRNTEAFF
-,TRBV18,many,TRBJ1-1,TGTGCCAGCTCACCACAAGCAGGTAGTTCGAACACTGAAGCTTTCTTT,CASSPQAGSSNTEAFF
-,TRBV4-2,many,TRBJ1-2,TGTGCCAGCAGCCAAGATTCAGGGGCTAATGTGGGCTACACCTTC,CASSQDSGANVGYTF
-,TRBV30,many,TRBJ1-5,TGTGCCTGGAGTGTAATGGGGGACAATCAGCCCCAGCATTTT,CAWSVMGDNQPQHF
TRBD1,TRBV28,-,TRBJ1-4,TGTGCCAGCAGTCCGTCGACAGGGTGGGACGAAAAACTGTTTTTT,CASSPSTGWDEKLFF
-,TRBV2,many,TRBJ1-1,TGTGCCAGCCCCCTGCATGAAGCTTTCTTT,CASPLHEAFF
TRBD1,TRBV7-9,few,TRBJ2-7,TGTGCCAGCAGCCACGACAGGGCCTCCTACGAGCTGTACTTC,CASSHDRASYELYF
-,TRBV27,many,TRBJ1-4,TGTGCCAGCAAAATACAGGGAGCCAATGAAAAACTGTTTTTT,CASKIQGANEKLFF
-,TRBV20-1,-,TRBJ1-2,TGCAGTGCTAGTTCTGCAGGGGCAAACTATGGCTACACCTTC,CSASSAGANYGYTF
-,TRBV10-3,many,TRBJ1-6,TGTGCCATGAGTGATGGGCAGTATAATTCACCCCTCCACTTT,CAMSDGQYNSPLHF
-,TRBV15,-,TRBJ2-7,TGTGCCACCAGCCTAGGGGCAGGGGAGGTCTACGAGCAGTACTTC,CATSLGAGEVYEQYF
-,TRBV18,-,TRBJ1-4,TGTGCCAGCTCACCATGGGGCGCAGATGAAAAACTGTTTTTT,CASSPWGADEKLFF
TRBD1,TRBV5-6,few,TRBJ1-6,TGTGCCAGCAGCACTGACAGGGAATCACCCCTCCACTTT,CASSTDRESPLHF
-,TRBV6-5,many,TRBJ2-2,TGTGCCAGCCGCAGGGGATTCACCGGGGAGCTGTTTTTT,CASRRGFTGELFF
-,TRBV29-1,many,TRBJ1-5,TGCAGCGTCTTAACCCAGGGGCAGCCCCAGCATTTT,CSVLTQGQPQHF
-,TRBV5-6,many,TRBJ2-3,TGTGCCAGCAGCAGGGACTTTGTCGATACGCAGTATTTT,CASSRDFVDTQYF
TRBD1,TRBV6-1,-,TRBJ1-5,TGTGCCAGCTCCCCTGACGGGACAGGGAGCAATCAGCCCCAGCATTTT,CASSPDGTGSNQPQHF
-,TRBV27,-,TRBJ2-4,TGTGCCAGCAGTTCGCGCAGGGGAAACATTCAGTACTTC,CASSSRRGNIQYF
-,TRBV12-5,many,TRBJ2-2,TGTGCTAGTGGTTCGGCCGGGACTTCGAACACCGGGGAGCTGTTTTTT,CASGSAGTSNTGELFF
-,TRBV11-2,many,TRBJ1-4,TGTGCCAGCAGCTTAGGGCTACAGGGAGCTAATGAAAAACTGTTTTTT,CASSLGLQGANEKLFF
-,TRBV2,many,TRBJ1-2,TGTGCCAGCAGTCCTGACGAGGACGGAAGCTACTATGGCTACACCTTC,CASSPDEDGSYYGYTF
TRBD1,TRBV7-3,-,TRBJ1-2,TGTGCCAGCAGCTCTCGCCCGGGACAGGGAAGTGAGGGCTACACCTTC,CASSSRPGQGSEGYTF
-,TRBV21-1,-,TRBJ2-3,TGTGCCAGCACCCTGGGACTAGCGGGGGTATTCACAGATACGCAGTATTTT,CASTLGLAGVFTDTQYF
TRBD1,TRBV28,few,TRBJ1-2,TGTGCCAGCAGTTCACCGGGACAGGGTAACTCTGGCTACACCTTC,CASSSPGQGNSGYTF
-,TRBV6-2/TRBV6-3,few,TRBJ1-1,TGTGCCAGCAGTTACTCGAGGGGGGCTGAAGCTTTCTTT,CASSYSRGAEAFF
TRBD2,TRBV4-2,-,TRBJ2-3,TGTGCCAGCAGCCCCTTGGTCGGCGGGGGGGCCGGAGCAGATACGCAGTATTTT,CASSPLVGGGAGADTQYF
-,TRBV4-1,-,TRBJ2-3,TGCGCCAGCAGCCTCCAACCGCTAGTTCCCGGAGTGTCTAGCACAGATACGCAGTATTTT,CASSLQPLVPGVSSTDTQYF